The T cell receptor (beta chain) described here comes from a study of cytomegalovirus exposure and HLA in healthy donors. Turning to the study itself: Across a few hundred genotyped donors, approximately 80% landed in the Caucasian-associated ancestry cluster.

Trimming stripped 3 bases from V and 5 bases from J, with 16 bases between. Germline V CDR1 and CDR2: LNHDA, SQIVND (reference sequence). The CDR3 is made up of 15 amino acids. Researchers ran the PCR with 60 Vbeta and 13 Jbeta primers. In the original processing: Later reanalysis found roughly 80 million unique TCR beta chains, roughly 9.9 million of them shared. Some clones are missing from TCRdb's copy, which holds only in-frame ones; the method was immunoSEQ multiplex PCR. The DNA was the basis for D and trimming; V, J and clone size are from that table. The table records about 200,000 clones, 80% to 85% of them present only once.

The genes are TRBV19 and TRBJ2-5; the D gene is possibly TRBD1 (5 bases). The clonotype originates from a woman under 30 in good health and CMV-seronegative. Sequences were obtained from PBMCs. The CDR3 is CASSIARAPRETQYF. In nucleotides, the CDR3 is TGTGCCAGTAGTATCGCCAGGGCCCCTCGGGAGACCCAGTACTTC.